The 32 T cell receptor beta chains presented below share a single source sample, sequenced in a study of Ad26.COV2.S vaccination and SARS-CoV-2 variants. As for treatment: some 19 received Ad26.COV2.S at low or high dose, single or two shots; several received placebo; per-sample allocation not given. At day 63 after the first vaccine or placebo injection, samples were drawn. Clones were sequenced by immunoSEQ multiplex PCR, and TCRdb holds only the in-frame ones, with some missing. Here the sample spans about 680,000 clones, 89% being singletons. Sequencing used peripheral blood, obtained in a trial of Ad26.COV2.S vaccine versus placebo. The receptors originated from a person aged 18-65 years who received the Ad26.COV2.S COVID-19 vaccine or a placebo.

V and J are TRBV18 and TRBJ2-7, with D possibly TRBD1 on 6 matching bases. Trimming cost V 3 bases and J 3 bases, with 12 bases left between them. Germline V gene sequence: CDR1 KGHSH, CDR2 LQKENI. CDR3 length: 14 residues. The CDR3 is CASSPQGKLYEQYF. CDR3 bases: TGTGCCAGCTCACCGCAGGGGAAACTCTACGAGCAGTACTTC.

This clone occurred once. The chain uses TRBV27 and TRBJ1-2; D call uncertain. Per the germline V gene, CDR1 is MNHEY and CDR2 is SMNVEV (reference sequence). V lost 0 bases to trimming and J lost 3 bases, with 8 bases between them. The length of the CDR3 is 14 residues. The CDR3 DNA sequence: TGTGCCAGCAGTTTATCGGCAGAACACTATGGCTACACCTTC. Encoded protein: CASSLSAEHYGYTF.

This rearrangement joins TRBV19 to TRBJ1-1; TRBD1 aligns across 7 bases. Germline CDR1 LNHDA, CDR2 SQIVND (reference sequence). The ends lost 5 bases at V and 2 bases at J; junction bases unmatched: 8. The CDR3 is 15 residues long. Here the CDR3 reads CASSVTGTGNTEAFF. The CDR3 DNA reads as TGTGCCAGTAGTGTGACAGGGACGGGAAACACTGAAGCTTTCTTT.

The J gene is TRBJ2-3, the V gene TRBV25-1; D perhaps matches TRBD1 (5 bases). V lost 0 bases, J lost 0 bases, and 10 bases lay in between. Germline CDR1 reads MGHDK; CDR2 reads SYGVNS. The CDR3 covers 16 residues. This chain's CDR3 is CASSEYADTSTDTQYF. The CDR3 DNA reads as TGTGCCAGCAGTGAATACGCGGACACTAGCACAGATACGCAGTATTTT.

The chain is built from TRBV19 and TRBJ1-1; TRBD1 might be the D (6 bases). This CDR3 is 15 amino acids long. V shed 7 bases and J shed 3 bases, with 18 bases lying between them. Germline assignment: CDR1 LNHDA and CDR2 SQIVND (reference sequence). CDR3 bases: TGTGCCAGTATCGAGGGGGGGATACGCGACACTGAAGCTTTCTTT. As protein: CASIEGGIRDTEAFF.

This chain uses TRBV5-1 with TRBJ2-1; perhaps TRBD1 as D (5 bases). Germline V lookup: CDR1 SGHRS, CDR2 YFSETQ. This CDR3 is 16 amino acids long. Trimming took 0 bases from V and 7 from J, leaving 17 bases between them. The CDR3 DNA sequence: TGCGCCAGCAGCTTGGCCCCAGGGCCCCTACCTAATGAGCAGTTCTTC. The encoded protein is CASSLAPGPLPNEQFF.

The CDR3 region is CASTQPQHF. The DNA of the CDR3 is TGCGCCAGCACCCAGCCCCAGCATTTT. The chain couples TRBV5-1 to TRBJ1-5; no clear D. V was cut by 6 bases and J by 7 bases, with 2 bases left in between. This CDR3 contains 9 residues. CDR1 SGHRS and CDR2 YFSETQ come from the germline V gene.

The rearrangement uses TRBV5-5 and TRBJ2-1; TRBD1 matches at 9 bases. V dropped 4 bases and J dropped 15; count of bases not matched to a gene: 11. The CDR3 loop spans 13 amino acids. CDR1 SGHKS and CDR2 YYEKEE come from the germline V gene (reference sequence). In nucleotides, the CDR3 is TGTGCCAGCAGCACACTCTACAGGGGGCTATGGTTCTTC. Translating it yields CASSTLYRGLWFF.

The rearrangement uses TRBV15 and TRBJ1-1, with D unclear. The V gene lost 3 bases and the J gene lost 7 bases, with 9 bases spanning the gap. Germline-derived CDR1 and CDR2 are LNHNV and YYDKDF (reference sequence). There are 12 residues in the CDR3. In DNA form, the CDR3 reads TGTGCCACCAGCAGGCCTTGGGATGAAGCTTTCTTT. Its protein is CATSRPWDEAFF.

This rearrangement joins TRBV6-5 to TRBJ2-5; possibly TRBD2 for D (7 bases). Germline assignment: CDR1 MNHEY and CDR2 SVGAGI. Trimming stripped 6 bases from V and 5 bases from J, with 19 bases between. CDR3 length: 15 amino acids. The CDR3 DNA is TGTGCCAGCAGAGCTCGGGGGGCCTTATCGGAGACCCAGTACTTC. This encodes CASRARGALSETQYF.

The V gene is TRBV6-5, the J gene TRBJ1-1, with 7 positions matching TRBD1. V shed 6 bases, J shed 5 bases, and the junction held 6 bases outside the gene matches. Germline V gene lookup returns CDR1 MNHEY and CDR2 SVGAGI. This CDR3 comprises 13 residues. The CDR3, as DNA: TGTGCCAGCAGCCAGACAGGGTTGACTGAAGCTTTCTTT. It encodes CASSQTGLTEAFF.

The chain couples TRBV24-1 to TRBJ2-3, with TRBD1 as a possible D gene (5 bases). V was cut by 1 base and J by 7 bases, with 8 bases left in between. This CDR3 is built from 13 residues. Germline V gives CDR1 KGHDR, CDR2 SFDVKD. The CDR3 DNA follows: TGTGCCACCAGTGATTTAGGGGAAAATACGCAGTATTTT. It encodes CATSDLGENTQYF.

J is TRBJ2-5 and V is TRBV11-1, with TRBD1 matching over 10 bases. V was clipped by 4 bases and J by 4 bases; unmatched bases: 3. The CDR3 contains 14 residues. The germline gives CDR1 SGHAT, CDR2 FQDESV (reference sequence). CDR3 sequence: CASSSWDRGETQYF. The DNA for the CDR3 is TGTGCCAGCAGCTCCTGGGACAGGGGAGAGACCCAGTACTTC.

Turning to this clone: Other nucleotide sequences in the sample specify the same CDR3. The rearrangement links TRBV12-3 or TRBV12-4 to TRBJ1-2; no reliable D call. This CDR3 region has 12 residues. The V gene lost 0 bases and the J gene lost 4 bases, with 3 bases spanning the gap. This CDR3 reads CASSLALYGYTF. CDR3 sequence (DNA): TGTGCCAGCAGTTTAGCTCTCTATGGCTACACCTTC.

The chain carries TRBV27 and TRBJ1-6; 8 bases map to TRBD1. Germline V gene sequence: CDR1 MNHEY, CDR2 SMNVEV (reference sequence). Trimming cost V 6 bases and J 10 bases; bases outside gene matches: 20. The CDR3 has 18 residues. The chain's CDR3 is CASSATPGTGNIGSPLHF. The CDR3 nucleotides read TGTGCCAGCAGCGCGACCCCCGGGACAGGAAATATAGGGTCACCCCTCCACTTT.

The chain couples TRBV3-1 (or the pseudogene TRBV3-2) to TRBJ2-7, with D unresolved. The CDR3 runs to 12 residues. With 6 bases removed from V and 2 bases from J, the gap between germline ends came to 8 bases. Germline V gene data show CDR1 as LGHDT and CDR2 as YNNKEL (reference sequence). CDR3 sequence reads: CASRGSPYEQYF. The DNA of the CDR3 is TGTGCCAGCAGAGGCAGCCCCTACGAGCAGTACTTC.

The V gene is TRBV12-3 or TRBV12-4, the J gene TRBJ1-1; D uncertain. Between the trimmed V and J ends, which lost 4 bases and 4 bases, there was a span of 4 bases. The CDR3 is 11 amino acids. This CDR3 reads CASSSLTEAFF. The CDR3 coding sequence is TGTGCCAGCAGTTCCCTCACTGAAGCTTTCTTT.

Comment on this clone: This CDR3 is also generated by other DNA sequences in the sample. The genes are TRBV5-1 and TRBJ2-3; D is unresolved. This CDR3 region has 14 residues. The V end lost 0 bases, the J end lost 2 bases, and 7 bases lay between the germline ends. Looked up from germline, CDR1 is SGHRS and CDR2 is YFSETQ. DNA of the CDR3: TGCGCCAGCAGCTTGGAACGGTCCACAGATACGCAGTATTTT. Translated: CASSLERSTDTQYF.

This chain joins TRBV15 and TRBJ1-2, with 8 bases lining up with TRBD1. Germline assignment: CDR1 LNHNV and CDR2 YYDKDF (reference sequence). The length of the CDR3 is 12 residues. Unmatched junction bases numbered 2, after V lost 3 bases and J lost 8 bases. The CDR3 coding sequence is TGTGCCACCAGCAGGACAGGGGAGGGCTACACCTTC. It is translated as CATSRTGEGYTF. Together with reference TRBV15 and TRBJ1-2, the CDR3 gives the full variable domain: DAMVIQNPRYQVTQFGKPVTLSCSQTLNHNVMYWYQQKSSQAPKLLFHYYDKDFNNEADTPDNFQSRRPNTSFCFLDIRSPGLGDTAMYLCATSRTGEGYTFGSGTRLTVV.

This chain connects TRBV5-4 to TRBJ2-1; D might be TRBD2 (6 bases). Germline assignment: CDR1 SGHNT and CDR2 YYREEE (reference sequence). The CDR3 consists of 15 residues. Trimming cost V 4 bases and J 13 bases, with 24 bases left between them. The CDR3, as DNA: TGTGCCAGCAGCCCTTACGGACTAACTACAATGGATCAGTTCTTC. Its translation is CASSPYGLTTMDQFF.

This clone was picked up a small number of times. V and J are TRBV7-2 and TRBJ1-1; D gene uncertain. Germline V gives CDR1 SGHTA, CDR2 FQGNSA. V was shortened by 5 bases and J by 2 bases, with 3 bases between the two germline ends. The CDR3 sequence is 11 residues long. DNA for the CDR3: TGTGCCAGCAGCCACAACACTGAAGCTTTCTTT. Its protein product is CASSHNTEAFF. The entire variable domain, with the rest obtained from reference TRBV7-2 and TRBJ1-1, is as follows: GAGVSQSPSNKVTEKGKDVELRCDPISGHTALYWYRQSLGQGLEFLIYFQGNSAPDKSGLPSDRFSAERTGGSVSTLTIQRTQQEDSAVYLCASSHNTEAFFGQGTRLTVV.

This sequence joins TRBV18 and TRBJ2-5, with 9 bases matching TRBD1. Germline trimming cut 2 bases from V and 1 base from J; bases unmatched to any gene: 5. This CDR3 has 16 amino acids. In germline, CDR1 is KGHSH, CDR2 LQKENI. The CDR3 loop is CASSPGTGTVQETQYF. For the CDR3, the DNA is TGTGCCAGCTCACCAGGGACAGGGACAGTCCAAGAGACCCAGTACTTC.

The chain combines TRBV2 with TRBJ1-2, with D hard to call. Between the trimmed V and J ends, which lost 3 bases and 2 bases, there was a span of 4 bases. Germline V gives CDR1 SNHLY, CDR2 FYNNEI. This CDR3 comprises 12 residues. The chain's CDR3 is CASSDWNYGYTF. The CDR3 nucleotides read TGTGCCAGCAGTGATTGGAACTATGGCTACACCTTC.

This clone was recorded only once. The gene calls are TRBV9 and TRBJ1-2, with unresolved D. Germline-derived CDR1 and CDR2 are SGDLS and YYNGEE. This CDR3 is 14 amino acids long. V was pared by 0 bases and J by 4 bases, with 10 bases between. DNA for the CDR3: TGTGCCAGCAGCGTAGCTCACGGAATCTATGGCTACACCTTC. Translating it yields CASSVAHGIYGYTF.

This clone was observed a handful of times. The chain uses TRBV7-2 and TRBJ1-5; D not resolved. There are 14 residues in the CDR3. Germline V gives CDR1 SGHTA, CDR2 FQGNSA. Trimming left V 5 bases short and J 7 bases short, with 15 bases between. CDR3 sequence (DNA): TGTGCCAGCAGCCCGATAGGTGGAGGCCAGCCCCAGCATTTT. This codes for CASSPIGGGQPQHF.

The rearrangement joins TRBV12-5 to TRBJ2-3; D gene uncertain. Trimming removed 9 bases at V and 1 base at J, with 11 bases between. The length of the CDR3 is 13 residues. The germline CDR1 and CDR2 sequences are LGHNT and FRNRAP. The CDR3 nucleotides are TGTGCTAGCGCCCTCGGAGGCACAGATACGCAGTATTTT. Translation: CASALGGTDTQYF.

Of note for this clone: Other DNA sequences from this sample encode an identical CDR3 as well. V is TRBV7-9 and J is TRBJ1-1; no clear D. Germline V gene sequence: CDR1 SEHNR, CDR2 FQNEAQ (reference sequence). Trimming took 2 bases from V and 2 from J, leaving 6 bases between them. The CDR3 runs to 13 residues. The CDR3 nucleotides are TGTGCCAGCAGCTTACAAGTAAACACTGAAGCTTTCTTT. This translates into CASSLQVNTEAFF.

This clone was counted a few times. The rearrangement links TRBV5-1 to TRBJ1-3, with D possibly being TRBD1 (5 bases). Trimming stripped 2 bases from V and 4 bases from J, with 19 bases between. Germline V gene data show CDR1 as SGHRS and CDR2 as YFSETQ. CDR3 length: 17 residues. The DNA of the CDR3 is TGCGCCAGCAGCTTCTATTCAGCAGGGACGTACGGAAACACCATATATTTT. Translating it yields CASSFYSAGTYGNTIYF.

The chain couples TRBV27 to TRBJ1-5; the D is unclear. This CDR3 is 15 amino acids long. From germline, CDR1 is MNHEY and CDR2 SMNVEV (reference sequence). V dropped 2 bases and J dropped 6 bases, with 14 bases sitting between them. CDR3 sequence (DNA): TGTGCCAGCAGTTTAGTGGGTGGGGTGCCTCAGCCCCAGCATTTT. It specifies CASSLVGGVPQPQHF.

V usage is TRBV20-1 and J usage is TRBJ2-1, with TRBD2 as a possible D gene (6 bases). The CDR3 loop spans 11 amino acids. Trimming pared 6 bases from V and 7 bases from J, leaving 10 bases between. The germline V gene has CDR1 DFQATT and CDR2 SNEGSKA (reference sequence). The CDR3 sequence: CSAGSGNEQFF. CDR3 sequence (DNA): TGCAGTGCCGGGAGTGGGAATGAGCAGTTCTTC.

CDR3 in DNA: TGTGCCAGCAGCTTAGGACGGGACAGGGGCGATGAGCAGTTCTTC. Amino acids: CASSLGRDRGDEQFF. The rearrangement joins TRBV7-3 to TRBJ2-1; TRBD1 aligns across 10 bases. V shed 2 bases, J shed 8 bases, and the junction held 6 bases outside the gene matches. CDR1 is SGHTA and CDR2 is FQGTGA in the germline V gene. There are 15 residues in the CDR3.

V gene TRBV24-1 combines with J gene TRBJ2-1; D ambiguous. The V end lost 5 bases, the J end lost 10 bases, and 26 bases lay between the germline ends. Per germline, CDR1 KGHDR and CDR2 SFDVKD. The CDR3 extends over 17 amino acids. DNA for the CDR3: TGTGCCACCAGTGGGCGCCCGCCCCGGGTCGGTTTTAACGAGCAGTTCTTC. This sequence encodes CATSGRPPRVGFNEQFF.